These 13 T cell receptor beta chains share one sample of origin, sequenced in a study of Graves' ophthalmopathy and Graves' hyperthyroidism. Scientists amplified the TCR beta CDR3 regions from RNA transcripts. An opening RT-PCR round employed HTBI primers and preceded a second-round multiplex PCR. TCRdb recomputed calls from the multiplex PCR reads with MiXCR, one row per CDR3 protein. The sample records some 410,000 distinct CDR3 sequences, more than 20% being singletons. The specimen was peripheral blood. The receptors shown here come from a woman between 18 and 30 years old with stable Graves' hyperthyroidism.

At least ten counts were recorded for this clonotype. Written as DNA, the CDR3 is TGTGCCAGCAGCTTTGACAGGGGGCGCCTAGAGACCCAGTACTTC. This sequence encodes CASSFDRGRLETQYF. This chain uses TRBV7-2 with TRBJ2-5; the match to TRBD1 covers 10 bases. Germline-derived CDR1 and CDR2 are SGHTA and FQGNSA. V shed 3 bases and J 4 bases; nucleotides not matched to a gene: 5. The length of the CDR3 is 15 residues.

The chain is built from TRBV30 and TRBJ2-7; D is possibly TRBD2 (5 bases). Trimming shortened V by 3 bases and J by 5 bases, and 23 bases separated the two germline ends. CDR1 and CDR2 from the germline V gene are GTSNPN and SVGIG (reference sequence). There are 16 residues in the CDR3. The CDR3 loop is CAWSTPREQRVHEQYF. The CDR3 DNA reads TGTGCCTGGAGCACCCCTAGGGAACAGAGGGTTCACGAGCAGTACTTC.

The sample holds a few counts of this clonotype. The DNA for the CDR3 is TGTGCCAGCTCACCCCAACAGGGTCAAACTGAAGCTTTCTTT. Its protein is CASSPQQGQTEAFF. The rearrangement uses TRBV18 and TRBJ1-1; perhaps TRBD1 as D (6 bases). The CDR3 consists of 14 residues. Trimming stripped 3 bases from V and 5 bases from J, with 13 bases between. Germline loops: CDR1 KGHSH, CDR2 LQKENI.

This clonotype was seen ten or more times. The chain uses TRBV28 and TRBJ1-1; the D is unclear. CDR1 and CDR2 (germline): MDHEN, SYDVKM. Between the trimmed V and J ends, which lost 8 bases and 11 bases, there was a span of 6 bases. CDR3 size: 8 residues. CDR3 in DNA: TGTGCCAGCCCTCTGGCTTTCTTT. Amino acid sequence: CASPLAFF.

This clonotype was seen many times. CDR3 region: CASSPKGLPTGGPNTEAFF. In DNA, the CDR3 is TGCGCCAGCAGTCCCAAGGGACTGCCGACAGGAGGGCCTAACACTGAAGCTTTCTTT. The chain combines TRBV4-3 with TRBJ1-1; TRBD1 is a possible D gene (6 bases). The germline V and J ends were trimmed by 6 bases and 2 bases, with 28 bases remaining between them. This CDR3 comprises 19 residues. CDR1 LGHNA and CDR2 YSLEER come from the germline V gene.

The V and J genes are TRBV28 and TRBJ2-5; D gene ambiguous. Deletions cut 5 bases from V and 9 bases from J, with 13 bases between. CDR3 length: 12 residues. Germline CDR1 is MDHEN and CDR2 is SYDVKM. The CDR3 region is CASSTTTKAQYF. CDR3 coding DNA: TGTGCCAGCAGTACGACGACAAAAGCCCAGTACTTC.

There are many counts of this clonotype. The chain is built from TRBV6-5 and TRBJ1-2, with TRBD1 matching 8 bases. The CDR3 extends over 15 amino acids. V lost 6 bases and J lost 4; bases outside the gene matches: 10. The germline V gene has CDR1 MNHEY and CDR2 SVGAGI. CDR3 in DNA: TGTGCCAGCAGGCCTACGGGACAGGATTCCTATGGCTACACCTTC. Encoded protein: CASRPTGQDSYGYTF.

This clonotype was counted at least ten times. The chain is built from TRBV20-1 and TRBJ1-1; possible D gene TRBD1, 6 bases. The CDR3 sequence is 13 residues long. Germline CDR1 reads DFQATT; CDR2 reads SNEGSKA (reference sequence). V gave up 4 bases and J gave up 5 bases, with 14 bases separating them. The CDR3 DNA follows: TGCAGTGCTATCGGACAGAGTGGAACTGAAGCTTTCTTT. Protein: CSAIGQSGTEAFF.

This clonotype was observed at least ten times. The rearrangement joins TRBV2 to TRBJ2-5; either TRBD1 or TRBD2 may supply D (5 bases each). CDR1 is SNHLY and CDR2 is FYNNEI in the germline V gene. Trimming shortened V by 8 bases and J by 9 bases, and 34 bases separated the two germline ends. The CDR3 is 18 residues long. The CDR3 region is CASWKLATGRNPKAAQYF. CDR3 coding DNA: TGTGCCAGCTGGAAGCTGGCCACGGGACGGAACCCGAAGGCTGCCCAGTACTTC.

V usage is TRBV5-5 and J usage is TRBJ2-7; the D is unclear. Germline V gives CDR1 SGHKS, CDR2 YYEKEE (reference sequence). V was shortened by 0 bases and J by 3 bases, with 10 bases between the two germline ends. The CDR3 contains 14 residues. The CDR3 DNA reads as TGTGCCAGCAGCTTGGCGACGGAATACTACGAGCAGTACTTC. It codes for CASSLATEYYEQYF. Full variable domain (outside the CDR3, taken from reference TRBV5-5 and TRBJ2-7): DAGVTQSPTHLIKTRGQQVTLRCSPISGHKSVSWYQQVLGQGPQFIFQYYEKEERGRGNFPDRFSARQFPNYSSELNVNALLLGDSALYLCASSLATEYYEQYFGPGTRLTVT.

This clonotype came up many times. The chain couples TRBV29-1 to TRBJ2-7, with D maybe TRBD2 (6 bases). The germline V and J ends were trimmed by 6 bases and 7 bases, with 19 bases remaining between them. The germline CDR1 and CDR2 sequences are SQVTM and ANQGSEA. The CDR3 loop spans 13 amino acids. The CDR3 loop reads CSVSNLAGGEQYF. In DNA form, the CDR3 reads TGCAGCGTGTCCAACCTAGCCGGAGGGGAGCAGTACTTC.

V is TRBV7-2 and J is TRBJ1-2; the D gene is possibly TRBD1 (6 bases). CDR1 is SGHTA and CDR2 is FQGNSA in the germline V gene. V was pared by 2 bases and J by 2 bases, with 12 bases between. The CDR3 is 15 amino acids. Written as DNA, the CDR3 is TGTGCCAGCAGCTTATCGCAGGGGCTAAACTATGGCTACACCTTC. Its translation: CASSLSQGLNYGYTF. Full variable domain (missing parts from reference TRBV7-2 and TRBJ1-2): GAGVSQSPSNKVTEKGKDVELRCDPISGHTALYWYRQSLGQGLEFLIYFQGNSAPDKSGLPSDRFSAERTGGSVSTLTIQRTQQEDSAVYLCASSLSQGLNYGYTFGSGTRLTVV.

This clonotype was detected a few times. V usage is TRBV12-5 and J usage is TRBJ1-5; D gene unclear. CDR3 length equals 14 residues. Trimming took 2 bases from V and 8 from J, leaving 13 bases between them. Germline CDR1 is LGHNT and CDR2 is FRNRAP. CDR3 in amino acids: CASGLYGRFEPQHF. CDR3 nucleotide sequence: TGTGCTAGTGGTTTGTACGGCCGCTTTGAGCCCCAGCATTTT.